The rows below give T cell receptor beta chains drawn from one sample of a study of cytomegalovirus exposure and HLA in healthy donors. The data were produced by immunoSEQ multiplex PCR, yet TCRdb's version contains in-frame clones alone and is incomplete. The table lists some 130,000 clones, about 70% of them singletons, with around 3% in the top ten. Sequencing was performed on PBMCs. These receptor sequences come from a middle-aged man in good health and CMV-seronegative. The conserved cysteine and the conserved F or W are not part of the CDR3 here.

v_call,j_call,cdr3_aa
TRBV7-9,TRBJ2-5,SSSPKGQRSQETQY
TRBV5-6,TRBJ2-7,ASSLHLEQYPYEQY
TRBV5-1,TRBJ2-3,ASSLAGGPDTQY
TRBV7-9,TRBJ2-5,ASSGGWATESETQY
TRBV6-5,TRBJ2-1,ASSYSSLAGHNEQF
TRBV13,TRBJ2-7,ASSFTAGNYEQY
TRBV25-1,TRBJ1-2,ASRAGTGVYGYT
TRBV5-1,TRBJ2-4,ASSLGSLAKNIQY
TRBV27,TRBJ2-1,ASTLAGSNEQF
TRBV28,TRBJ2-1,ASIPGTSIRNEQF
TRBV19,TRBJ2-1,ASSKPSVGGGDEQF
TRBV4-1,TRBJ1-5,ASSQDSDRPLDFSNQPQH
TRBV27,TRBJ1-5,ASSEQGNSNQPQH
TRBV5-6,TRBJ2-7,ASRQGGCEQY
TRBV29-1,TRBJ2-7,SAIRVVDSYEQY
TRBV28,TRBJ1-5,ASSGGQGNQPQH
TRBV28,TRBJ1-1,ASSFSLGRHNTEAF
TRBV9,TRBJ2-1,ASSLGTSGVPYNEQF
TRBV7-9,TRBJ2-7,ASSVETGFQY
TRBV5-5,TRBJ2-7,ASSSGGGTIYEQY
TRBV30,TRBJ1-3,AWSIGSGIRNRGSSGNTIY
TRBV5-1,TRBJ2-1,ASSLRIAGVYNEQF
TRBV5-1,TRBJ1-1,ASSLGDREAF
TRBV7-2,TRBJ2-7,ASSPKTSGGTYEQY
TRBV2,TRBJ1-5,ASSEDSDNQPQH
TRBV19,TRBJ2-4,ATAEQGAKNIQY
TRBV10-3,TRBJ1-1,AISGTDSGQNTEAF
TRBV9,TRBJ1-1,ASSAQGNTEAF
TRBV30,TRBJ1-6,AWHRGSYNSPLH
TRBV29-1,TRBJ2-7,SVEVAGYEQY
TRBV15,TRBJ1-6,ATSREGQVSPLH
TRBV19,TRBJ1-1,ASSIQGPNTEAF
TRBV6-4,TRBJ2-3,ASSRTSGDMDTQY
TRBV6-1,TRBJ2-3,ASSDRRVAGTTDTQY
TRBV19,TRBJ2-5,ASSPSYQETQY
TRBV5-1,TRBJ2-2,ASTEGQGVTGELF
TRBV4-3,TRBJ2-3,ASSQESLAGSTDTQY
TRBV5-6,TRBJ1-6,ASSPRIQGNSPLH
TRBV30,TRBJ1-6,AWGGQAVNVPSSYNSPLH
TRBV5-1,TRBJ2-5,ASSPLGTSGTQY
TRBV11-3,TRBJ2-1,ASSLDGSGASYNEQF
TRBV5-4,TRBJ2-7,ASSPLILAGVNEQY
TRBV7-2,TRBJ2-5,ASSLVGAPQETQY
TRBV27,TRBJ1-2,ASSYALRGYGYT
TRBV9,TRBJ2-5,ASSPTSGETQY
TRBV6-5,TRBJ1-1,ASSYSGGSGTEAF
TRBV13,TRBJ2-1,ASRDARGLAYNEQF
TRBV18,TRBJ2-5,ASSQYQEGETQY
TRBV10-3,TRBJ1-2,AISQPGFGYT
TRBV7-2,TRBJ2-3,ASSPRAANTDTQY
TRBV6-5,TRBJ2-5,ASSWTSGAWEETQY
TRBV7-3,TRBJ1-1,ASRKGQNTEAF
TRBV30,TRBJ1-4,AWSVTGEKLF
TRBV30,TRBJ2-7,AWSTGPEQY
TRBV30,TRBJ2-5,AWSPRGGRLKTQY
TRBV15,TRBJ2-1,ATSSLSISEQF
TRBV7-9,TRBJ1-1,ASSFSPGTGAGTEAF
TRBV5-4,TRBJ2-7,ASSLALSGSPYEQY
TRBV5-1,TRBJ2-3,ASSYLAPSTDTQY